These T cell receptor beta chains were read from a single sample in a study of lymphopenia after photon versus proton radiotherapy. The data were produced by immunoSEQ multiplex PCR, yet TCRdb's version contains in-frame clones alone and is incomplete. The sample lists thousands of clones, around 88% occurring once. The sample was peripheral blood, taken from a patient treated with photon-based radiotherapy. The receptors derive from a man older than 75 with cholangiocarcinoma. Each CDR3 is given with its conserved first and last residue. The D gene is left open where the match is weak. Clone size is shown for a subset of rows, as once, few, many or a class of expanded clone.

TRBV28	-	TRBJ2-2	-	TGTGCCAGCAGTTTTTATTGGCAGAACACCGGGGAGCTGTTTTTT	CASSFYWQNTGELFF
TRBV4-1	-	TRBJ2-7	-	TGCGCCAGCAGCTCCGGAGGAGGGGGTACGGATGGCTACGAGCAGTACTTC	CASSSGGGGTDGYEQYF
TRBV23-1	TRBD1	TRBJ1-2	-	TGCCCTAGGCCCAGGGGGAGTTGCTATGGCTACACCTTC	CPRPRGSCYGYTF
TRBV5-4	TRBD2	TRBJ2-3	-	TGTGCCAGCAGCCCCTTAGAAGCGGGGGAGGAGCATTGGAAGGATACGCAGTATTTT	CASSPLEAGEEHWKDTQYF
TRBV7-8	TRBD1	TRBJ1-5	-	TGTGCCAGCAGCTACGGGACAGGGGGCGATCAGCCCCAGCATTTT	CASSYGTGGDQPQHF
TRBV18	TRBD1	TRBJ2-2	few	TGTGCCAGCTCCAGACAGGGTGGTACCACCGGGGAGCTGTTTTTT	CASSRQGGTTGELFF
TRBV11-2	-	TRBJ2-5	-	TGTGCCAGCAGCTCCTGGACTGAGGAGACCCAGTACTTC	CASSSWTEETQYF
TRBV7-2	-	TRBJ1-3	once	TGTGCCAGCAGACCCGACAGGCGGGGAAACACCATATATTTT	CASRPDRRGNTIYF
TRBV5-1	-	TRBJ1-1	-	TGCGCCAGCAGCTTGTTAAAAGGAGCTGTTGTTGAAGCTTTCTTT	CASSLLKGAVVEAFF
TRBV6-5	-	TRBJ1-6	once	TGTGCCAGCAGTTACTCGGGACATAATTCACCCCTCCACTTT	CASSYSGHNSPLHF
TRBV4-1	-	TRBJ2-3	-	TGCGCCAGCAGCCACGCGGAGTTCACAGATACGCAGTATTTT	CASSHAEFTDTQYF
TRBV5-6	TRBD1	TRBJ2-3	-	TGTGCCAGCAGCGCAAGACAGGGTGGCGCAGATACGCAGTATTTT	CASSARQGGADTQYF
TRBV2	TRBD1	TRBJ2-5	-	TGTGCCAGCAGCGATAGAGGACAGGTCCAAGAGACCCAGTACTTC	CASSDRGQVQETQYF
TRBV5-1	-	TRBJ2-5	-	TGCGCCAGCAGCATACAGGGCAGGTTGGAAGAGACCCAGTACTTC	CASSIQGRLEETQYF
TRBV28	-	TRBJ2-7	-	TGTGCCACCCTCACATCGTCCTCCTACGAGCAGTACTTC	CATLTSSSYEQYF
TRBV5-6	-	TRBJ2-3	-	TGTGCCAGCAGCTTCTCGGGACACAGCACAGATACGCAGTATTTT	CASSFSGHSTDTQYF
TRBV15	-	TRBJ1-1	-	TGTGCCACCAGCCCTGGGAGATTGAACACTGAAGCTTTCTTT	CATSPGRLNTEAFF
TRBV2	TRBD2	TRBJ2-5	-	TGTGCCAGCAGCGGGACTAGCATATCCTACCAGACCCAGTACTTC	CASSGTSISYQTQYF
TRBV5-1	-	TRBJ1-1	-	TGCGCCAGCAGCTTGCAGGGAGGGAACACTGAAGCTTTCTTT	CASSLQGGNTEAFF
TRBV11-2	-	TRBJ2-4	-	TGTGCCAGCAGCTTAAGAGACGGGGTCCAACAGTACTTC	CASSLRDGVQQYF
TRBV29-1	-	TRBJ2-1	-	TGCAGCGTTGAGAGTCGGAATGAGCAGTTCTTC	CSVESRNEQFF
TRBV5-1	-	TRBJ1-1	once	TGCGCCAGCAGCTTGGGAGGGGGGTTGAACACTGAAGCTTTCTTT	CASSLGGGLNTEAFF
TRBV28	-	TRBJ2-3	-	TGTGCCAGCAGTTTTCCCCCAGAGCTGACAGATACGCAGTATTTT	CASSFPPELTDTQYF
TRBV28	TRBD1	TRBJ2-3	-	TGTGCCAGCAGCCCGGGACAGGGTCCAGATACGCAGTATTTT	CASSPGQGPDTQYF
TRBV19	TRBD2	TRBJ2-3	-	TGTGCCAGTAGTAGCGGGGGGGGGTTTACGCAGTATTTT	CASSSGGGFTQYF
TRBV15	-	TRBJ2-5	-	TGTGCCACCAGCAGGAAGGGGGGCCTGGAAGAGACCCAGTACTTC	CATSRKGGLEETQYF
TRBV6-1	-	TRBJ1-1	-	TGTGCCAGCAGTGAGGTTCAGAACACTGAAGCTTTCTTT	CASSEVQNTEAFF